Listed below are T cell receptor beta chains from one sample, sequenced in a study of radiation and T cells in renal cell carcinoma. The protocol was immunoSEQ multiplex PCR, while the TCRdb copy is restricted to in-frame clones and leaves out a portion. Here the sample spans 100,000 or so clones, 86% being singletons. The sequences come from blood, collected from a patient whose treatment included radiotherapy and nephrectomy. Every receptor here comes from a man aged 50 to 59 with renal cell carcinoma. CDR3s include the opening cysteine and the closing phenylalanine or tryptophan. D genes are given only for firm matches. Size is omitted from some rows. Given values are once, few, many or a class for expanded clones.

d_call: TRBD1
v_call: TRBV5-1
clone_size: -
j_call: TRBJ2-7
cdr3_nt: TGCGCCAGCAGCTCCCGACAGGGAGCCTACGAGCAGTACTTC
cdr3_aa: CASSSRQGAYEQYF

d_call: -
v_call: TRBV29-1
clone_size: once
j_call: TRBJ2-1
cdr3_nt: TGCAGCGGAAGACTTAGTAGATATGAGCAGTTCTTC
cdr3_aa: CSGRLSRYEQFF

d_call: TRBD2
v_call: TRBV30
clone_size: -
j_call: TRBJ2-1
cdr3_nt: TGTGCCTGGAGCACCGGGACTAGTCCCTCAGGGCTCTTC
cdr3_aa: CAWSTGTSPSGLF

d_call: TRBD1
v_call: TRBV19
clone_size: -
j_call: TRBJ1-5
cdr3_nt: TGTGCCAGTAGTCCGGGACAGCTCTTCAATCAGCCCCAGCATTTT
cdr3_aa: CASSPGQLFNQPQHF

d_call: -
v_call: TRBV9
clone_size: -
j_call: TRBJ1-1
cdr3_nt: TGTGCCAGCAGCGTAGCTACGTCGGAGCGAGCTTTCTTT
cdr3_aa: CASSVATSERAFF

d_call: -
v_call: TRBV7-6
clone_size: -
j_call: TRBJ1-1
cdr3_nt: TGTGCCAGCAGCTTATCGTTGGAGGGGAACACTGAAGCTTTCTTT
cdr3_aa: CASSLSLEGNTEAFF

d_call: -
v_call: TRBV11-3
clone_size: -
j_call: TRBJ2-6
cdr3_nt: TGTGCCAGCAGCCCCCAGGACTCTGGGGCCAACGTCCTGACTTTC
cdr3_aa: CASSPQDSGANVLTF

d_call: TRBD1
v_call: TRBV18
clone_size: -
j_call: TRBJ1-5
cdr3_nt: TGTGCCAGCTCACTTGGGACAGGGACTAATCAGCCCCAGCATTTT
cdr3_aa: CASSLGTGTNQPQHF

d_call: -
v_call: TRBV5-4
clone_size: -
j_call: TRBJ1-2
cdr3_nt: TGTGCCAGCAGCTCCTCTGGTTGGGGCGGTTCTCACACCTTC
cdr3_aa: CASSSSGWGGSHTF

d_call: TRBD2
v_call: TRBV27
clone_size: once
j_call: TRBJ2-1
cdr3_nt: TGTGCCAGCAGACCGCTAGCGGGGAAGATCAATGAGCAGTTCTTC
cdr3_aa: CASRPLAGKINEQFF

d_call: -
v_call: TRBV10-2
clone_size: -
j_call: TRBJ2-7
cdr3_nt: TGCGCCAGCACTGACTGGACGGCGAGCCACTACGAGCAGTACTTC
cdr3_aa: CASTDWTASHYEQYF

d_call: -
v_call: TRBV11-2
clone_size: -
j_call: TRBJ2-3
cdr3_nt: TGTGCCAGCAGCTTATCGGGGGGCACAGATACGCAGTATTTT
cdr3_aa: CASSLSGGTDTQYF

d_call: TRBD2
v_call: TRBV5-1
clone_size: once
j_call: TRBJ2-1
cdr3_nt: TGCGCCAGCAGCCTACTAGCGGGAGGTAGGAGCAATGAGCAGTTCTTC
cdr3_aa: CASSLLAGGRSNEQFF

d_call: TRBD2
v_call: TRBV6-4
clone_size: -
j_call: TRBJ2-7
cdr3_nt: TGTGCCAGCAGTCCCTTAGCGGGGACCTACGAGCAGTACTTC
cdr3_aa: CASSPLAGTYEQYF

d_call: -
v_call: TRBV7-2
clone_size: -
j_call: TRBJ2-1
cdr3_nt: TGTGCCAGCAGCCCCGGACGGGCCCATGAGCAGTTCTTC
cdr3_aa: CASSPGRAHEQFF

d_call: -
v_call: TRBV5-1
clone_size: -
j_call: TRBJ1-1
cdr3_nt: TGCGCCAGCACAATGGGTGGGGGGAACACTGAAGCTTTCTTT
cdr3_aa: CASTMGGGNTEAFF

d_call: -
v_call: TRBV28
clone_size: -
j_call: TRBJ2-3
cdr3_nt: TGTGCCAGCAGCTTGGACACCACAGATACGCAGTATTTT
cdr3_aa: CASSLDTTDTQYF

d_call: -
v_call: TRBV29-1
clone_size: -
j_call: TRBJ2-7
cdr3_nt: TGCAGCGTTGGGGATTTGGACGAGCAGTACTTC
cdr3_aa: CSVGDLDEQYF

d_call: -
v_call: TRBV19
clone_size: -
j_call: TRBJ1-5
cdr3_nt: TGTGCCAGTAGTATATTAATGTCTGCAGGGAAGGACAATCAGCCCCAGCATTTT
cdr3_aa: CASSILMSAGKDNQPQHF

d_call: TRBD1
v_call: TRBV7-8
clone_size: -
j_call: TRBJ1-5
cdr3_nt: TGTGCCAGCAGCTTCGACAGGGGGAATCAGCCCCAGCATTTT
cdr3_aa: CASSFDRGNQPQHF

d_call: TRBD1
v_call: TRBV2
clone_size: -
j_call: TRBJ1-5
cdr3_nt: TGTGCCAGCAGTGAGGGACAGGGGAATCAGCCCCAGCATTTT
cdr3_aa: CASSEGQGNQPQHF

d_call: -
v_call: TRBV5-4
clone_size: -
j_call: TRBJ1-1
cdr3_nt: TGTGCCAGCAGCTTGGGTTCTAGGGACAAGGGTGAAGCTTTCTTT
cdr3_aa: CASSLGSRDKGEAFF

d_call: TRBD1
v_call: TRBV6-5
clone_size: -
j_call: TRBJ2-1
cdr3_nt: TGTGCCAGCAGTATCGGGACAGCCGAGCAGTTCTTC
cdr3_aa: CASSIGTAEQFF

d_call: -
v_call: TRBV27
clone_size: -
j_call: TRBJ2-1
cdr3_nt: TGTGCCAGCAGTTCCGGCTTATTGGGGGAGGTTAGTGAGCAGTTCTTC
cdr3_aa: CASSSGLLGEVSEQFF

d_call: TRBD1
v_call: TRBV5-8
clone_size: -
j_call: TRBJ2-5
cdr3_nt: TGTGCCAGCACAAGAAGGGGGCCTGGAGAGACCCAGTACTTC
cdr3_aa: CASTRRGPGETQYF

d_call: TRBD1
v_call: TRBV7-2
clone_size: -
j_call: TRBJ1-5
cdr3_nt: TGTGCCAGCAGCCCCAGCAGGGGGAGCAATCAGCCCCAGCATTTT
cdr3_aa: CASSPSRGSNQPQHF

d_call: -
v_call: TRBV6-6
clone_size: -
j_call: TRBJ2-1
cdr3_nt: TGTGCCAGCACCATTACTTTCAATGAGCAGTTCTTC
cdr3_aa: CASTITFNEQFF

d_call: -
v_call: TRBV5-1
clone_size: -
j_call: TRBJ1-2
cdr3_nt: TGCGCCAGCAGCTTTCAGGGTCACTATGGCTACACCTTC
cdr3_aa: CASSFQGHYGYTF

d_call: -
v_call: TRBV7-2
clone_size: -
j_call: TRBJ2-7
cdr3_nt: TGTGCCAGCAGCCTAACTGGTGGGAGCTCCTACGAGCAGTACTTC
cdr3_aa: CASSLTGGSSYEQYF

d_call: TRBD1
v_call: TRBV6-6
clone_size: -
j_call: TRBJ2-2
cdr3_nt: TGTGCCAGCAGTGGGACAGGTGACTCGAACACCGGGGAGCTGTTTTTT
cdr3_aa: CASSGTGDSNTGELFF

d_call: -
v_call: TRBV9
clone_size: -
j_call: TRBJ1-2
cdr3_nt: TGTGCCAGCAGCGTAGGCCATCGTGATGGCTACACCTTC
cdr3_aa: CASSVGHRDGYTF

d_call: -
v_call: TRBV5-1
clone_size: -
j_call: TRBJ1-1
cdr3_nt: TGCGCCAGCAGCTTGCAGAGGGTACCTGCTTGGCACACTGAAGCTTTCTTT
cdr3_aa: CASSLQRVPAWHTEAFF

d_call: -
v_call: TRBV9
clone_size: -
j_call: TRBJ2-3
cdr3_nt: TGTGCCAGCAGCCGAGGCCGGGCGGAAACTAGCACAGATACGCAGTATTTT
cdr3_aa: CASSRGRAETSTDTQYF

d_call: -
v_call: TRBV28
clone_size: -
j_call: TRBJ1-1
cdr3_nt: TGTGCCAGCAGTTTAATACGGGAGTCTGAAGCTTTCTTT
cdr3_aa: CASSLIRESEAFF

d_call: TRBD2
v_call: TRBV2
clone_size: -
j_call: TRBJ2-5
cdr3_nt: TGTGCCAGCAAGGTAGCGGGGACCCAAGAGACCCAGTACTTC
cdr3_aa: CASKVAGTQETQYF

d_call: -
v_call: TRBV28
clone_size: few
j_call: TRBJ2-5
cdr3_nt: TGTGCCAGCAGTTTCTCGGGGATTGTCCGAGAGACCCAGTACTTC
cdr3_aa: CASSFSGIVRETQYF

d_call: TRBD2
v_call: TRBV18
clone_size: -
j_call: TRBJ2-2
cdr3_nt: TGTGCCAGCTCACCCACGCAACTAGCGGGGGGGAACACCGGGGAGCTGTTTTTT
cdr3_aa: CASSPTQLAGGNTGELFF

d_call: -
v_call: TRBV9
clone_size: -
j_call: TRBJ2-3
cdr3_nt: TGTGCCAGCAGCGTAGATGACTTCCCTAGCACAGATACGCAGTATTTT
cdr3_aa: CASSVDDFPSTDTQYF

d_call: -
v_call: TRBV27
clone_size: once
j_call: TRBJ2-7
cdr3_nt: TGTGCCAGCAGTTTAGTACCTACGAGGGACTACGAGCAGTACTTC
cdr3_aa: CASSLVPTRDYEQYF

d_call: TRBD2
v_call: TRBV6-1
clone_size: -
j_call: TRBJ2-1
cdr3_nt: TGTGCCAGCAGTGAAGGTGGCGGGGGTACCCCCAATGAGCAGTTCTTC
cdr3_aa: CASSEGGGGTPNEQFF

d_call: -
v_call: TRBV20-1
clone_size: few
j_call: TRBJ2-5
cdr3_nt: TGCAGTGCTATCGGTGGGGAGACCCAGTACTTC
cdr3_aa: CSAIGGETQYF

d_call: TRBD2
v_call: TRBV5-1
clone_size: -
j_call: TRBJ2-7
cdr3_nt: TGCGCCAGCAGCTTGGACCTAGCGGGAAGGGAGCAGTACTTC
cdr3_aa: CASSLDLAGREQYF